Presented here are 23 T cell receptor beta chains from one specimen sequenced in a study of response to subunit inactivated influenza vaccine. TCRdb used MiXCR to reprocess the RT-PCR reads, holding one entry per CDR3 protein. The top ten clones hold 10% of a sample with hundreds of thousands of distinct CDR3 sequences, about 10% of them seen once. This sample comprised PBMCs from blood, obtained on the day of vaccination. These receptors were obtained from a man aged 45-65 years who received an inactivated influenza vaccine.

This clonotype was counted only a few times. The J gene is TRBJ2-5, the V gene TRBV5-1; D remains ambiguous. The length of the CDR3 is 13 residues. CDR1 and CDR2 (germline): SGHRS, YFSETQ. V lost 5 bases and J lost 3, with 11 bases in between. CDR3 in DNA: TGCGCCAGCAGGGGGTACGAAAAAGAGACCCAGTACTTC. Translated, it gives CASRGYEKETQYF.

The rearrangement links TRBV6-5 to TRBJ2-2; D not resolved. Germline loops: CDR1 MNHEY, CDR2 SVGAGI. Trimming cost V 5 bases and J 7 bases, with 8 bases left between them. The CDR3 is 12 amino acids. The CDR3 protein is CASSPGFGELFF. The CDR3 nucleotides read TGTGCCAGCAGTCCCGGATTCGGGGAGCTGTTTTTT.

This clonotype was observed a handful of times. V gene TRBV7-9 combines with J gene TRBJ1-4; 7 positions agree with TRBD1. The CDR3 covers 14 residues. Germline V gene sequence: CDR1 SEHNR, CDR2 FQNEAQ (reference sequence). The ends lost 6 bases at V and 8 bases at J; junction bases unmatched: 9. The CDR3 here is CASRRQGREEKLFF. For the CDR3, the DNA is TGTGCCAGCAGAAGACAGGGCAGGGAGGAAAAACTGTTTTTT. The complete variable domain, with remaining parts taken from reference TRBV7-9 and TRBJ1-4, reads DTGVSQNPRHKITKRGQNVTFRCDPISEHNRLYWYRQTLGQGPEFLTYFQNEAQLEKSRLLSDRFSAERPKGSFSTLEIQRTEQGDSAMYLCASRRQGREEKLFFGSGTQLSVL.

V usage is TRBV11-2 and J usage is TRBJ2-7; D is possibly TRBD2 (6 bases). CDR1 is SGHAT, CDR2 FQNNGV, per germline. Trimming took 8 bases from V and 2 from J, leaving 10 bases between them. This CDR3 has 12 residues. The chain's CDR3 is CASGAGTYEQYF. Here the CDR3 DNA reads TGTGCCAGCGGGGCGGGGACCTACGAGCAGTACTTC.

This rearrangement joins TRBV4-3 to TRBJ1-2; D is ambiguous. Germline V lookup: CDR1 LGHNA, CDR2 YSLEER. Trimming cost V 1 base and J 4 bases, with 7 bases left between them. This CDR3 spans 13 amino acids. The CDR3 DNA reads TGCGCCAGCAGCCAAGGGCTGGGCTATGGCTACACCTTC. Translation gives CASSQGLGYGYTF.

This rearrangement joins TRBV20-1 to TRBJ2-3; 7 positions agree with TRBD1. Per germline, CDR1 DFQATT and CDR2 SNEGSKA (reference sequence). There are 13 residues in the CDR3. The V and J ends lost 7 bases and 2 bases, in that order; junction bases with no gene match: 6. The CDR3 reads CSVPTGFTDTQYF. CDR3 bases: TGCAGTGTTCCGACAGGGTTCACAGATACGCAGTATTTT.

This clonotype has just a few counts. V and J are TRBV7-9 and TRBJ1-4, with a possible D match to TRBD1 (5 bases). The V end was cut by 4 bases, the J end by 8 bases, with 20 bases between. Per germline, CDR1 SEHNR and CDR2 FQNEAQ (reference sequence). The CDR3 is made up of 16 amino acids. The CDR3: CASSSGKGRVWEKLFF. The DNA of the CDR3 is TGTGCCAGCAGCTCGGGCAAGGGCAGGGTTTGGGAAAAACTGTTTTTT.

This chain connects TRBV20-1 to TRBJ2-5; 7 nucleotides line up with TRBD1. Germline CDR1 reads DFQATT; CDR2 reads SNEGSKA (reference sequence). After removal of 5 bases from V and 1 base from J, the junction contained 4 bases not matched to a gene. The CDR3 sequence is 13 residues long. CDR3 nucleotide sequence: TGCAGTGCTGCCCGGGACAGCCAAGAGACCCAGTACTTC. This sequence encodes CSAARDSQETQYF.

V and J are TRBV24-1 and TRBJ2-1, with D possibly matching TRBD1 (5 bases). Trimming pared 3 bases from V and 9 bases from J, leaving 17 bases between. The CDR3 covers 15 residues. Germline V gives CDR1 KGHDR, CDR2 SFDVKD. CDR3 nucleotide sequence: TGTGCCACCAGTGATGAGGCCGTTGGGGCTTCTGAGCAGTTCTTC. Translated, it gives CATSDEAVGASEQFF.

The genes are TRBV28 and TRBJ2-7, with D unclear. Trimming removed 6 bases at V and 5 bases at J, with 8 bases between. The germline V gene encodes CDR1 MDHEN and CDR2 SYDVKM. The length of the CDR3 is 11 residues. The chain's CDR3 is CASRINNEQYF. CDR3 sequence (DNA): TGTGCCAGCAGAATCAACAACGAGCAGTACTTC.

This clonotype was picked up a small number of times. The genes are TRBV11-2 and TRBJ2-3; 13 bases are a match to TRBD2. CDR1 is SGHAT and CDR2 is FQNNGV in the germline V gene. This CDR3 spans 17 amino acids. Germline trimming cut 6 bases from V and 7 bases from J; bases unmatched to any gene: 13. The CDR3 nucleotides read TGTGCCAGCAGGAAACCACCGGGACTAGCGGGGCAAAATACGCAGTATTTT. Protein product: CASRKPPGLAGQNTQYF.

A few counts support this clonotype. The chain carries TRBV7-9 and TRBJ1-1; D is unresolved. Trimming shortened V by 5 bases and J by 6 bases, and 13 bases separated the two germline ends. This CDR3 is built from 13 residues. Germline CDR1 SEHNR, CDR2 FQNEAQ (reference sequence). CDR3 coding DNA: TGTGCCAGCAGCCCTCGGTTAGGCCCTGAAGCTTTCTTT. The encoded protein is CASSPRLGPEAFF.

CDR3 in amino acids: CAWSPGQATGFDEQYF. In DNA form, the CDR3 reads TGTGCCTGGAGTCCGGGACAGGCCACGGGATTCGACGAGCAGTACTTC. This chain links TRBV30 with TRBJ2-7, with 8 bases matching TRBD1. Germline CDR1 reads GTSNPN; CDR2 reads SVGIG (reference sequence). V trimming: 2 bases; J trimming: 5 bases; junction bases outside the gene matches: 14. The CDR3 totals 16 residues.

There are many counts of this clonotype. The V call is TRBV12-3 or TRBV12-4, the J call TRBJ2-3, with D possibly being TRBD1 (6 bases). V lost 2 bases to trimming and J lost 6 bases, with 18 bases between them. This CDR3 contains 16 residues. In DNA, the CDR3 is TGTGCCAGCAGTTTACTAGCCACAGGGCGAAGCGATACGCAGTATTTT. As protein: CASSLLATGRSDTQYF.

This clonotype was seen repeatedly, ten times or more. This sequence joins TRBV29-1 and TRBJ1-1; D is perhaps TRBD1 (5 bases). Germline V gives CDR1 SQVTM, CDR2 ANQGSEA. This CDR3 has 14 residues. V was clipped by 1 base and J by 7 bases, with 16 bases between them. CDR3 bases: TGCAGCGTTGAAGTCGGGAGGGGAAGAATTGAAGCTTTCTTT. It is translated as CSVEVGRGRIEAFF.

The sample holds many counts of this clonotype. The CDR3 region is CASSRRTSGYLDTQYF. CDR3 sequence (DNA): TGTGCCAGCAGCAGAAGGACTAGCGGATACCTAGATACGCAGTATTTT. V and J are TRBV28 and TRBJ2-3; 10 nucleotides agree with TRBD2. V was clipped by 6 bases and J by 5 bases; unmatched bases: 11. Germline lookup yields CDR1 MDHEN and CDR2 SYDVKM. CDR3 length equals 16 residues. The variable domain in full, with the rest retrieved from reference TRBV28 and TRBJ2-3, is DVKVTQSSRYLVKRTGEKVFLECVQDMDHENMFWYRQDPGLGLRLIYFSYDVKMKEKGDIPEGYSVSREKKERFSLILESASTNQTSMYLCASSRRTSGYLDTQYFGPGTRLTVL.

The chain is built from TRBV6-2 or TRBV6-3 and TRBJ2-7, with 11 nucleotides matching TRBD2. Germline loops: CDR1 MNHEY, CDR2 SVGEGT. With V trimmed by 6 bases and J by 2 bases, 3 bases remained unmatched. There are 14 residues in the CDR3. CDR3 protein: CASRLTSGAYEQYF. In nucleotides, the CDR3 is TGTGCCAGCAGGCTGACTAGCGGGGCCTACGAGCAGTACTTC.

The chain links TRBV3-1 to TRBJ2-3, with 8 bases identical to TRBD2. V shed 8 bases and J 13 bases; nucleotides not matched to a gene: 11. Germline V gene data show CDR1 as LGHDT and CDR2 as YNNKEL (reference sequence). The CDR3 is made up of 12 amino acids. The DNA for the CDR3 is TGTGCCAGCCGGGGAGCGGGAGAGGCTGAGTATTTT. Protein product: CASRGAGEAEYF.

This clonotype was seen many times. The V gene is TRBV12-3 or TRBV12-4, the J gene TRBJ2-2; 9 bases agree with TRBD1. The CDR3 runs 15 residues. V dropped 6 bases and J dropped 4; count of bases not matched to a gene: 6. CDR3 DNA: TGTGCCAGCAGACAGGGGGCGCGGAGCACCGGGGAGCTGTTTTTT. Protein: CASRQGARSTGELFF.

This clonotype was seen repeatedly, ten times or more. Here the CDR3 reads CASSELNNEQFF. The CDR3 nucleotides read TGTGCCAGCAGCGAATTGAACAATGAGCAGTTCTTC. The rearrangement uses TRBV7-9 and TRBJ2-1, with D unclear. V was pared by 5 bases and J by 5 bases, with 7 bases between. The CDR3 runs 12 residues. The germline CDR1 and CDR2 sequences are SEHNR and FQNEAQ (reference sequence). The full variable domain, in which reference TRBV7-9 and TRBJ2-1 provide the parts outside the CDR3, is DTGVSQNPRHKITKRGQNVTFRCDPISEHNRLYWYRQTLGQGPEFLTYFQNEAQLEKSRLLSDRFSAERPKGSFSTLEIQRTEQGDSAMYLCASSELNNEQFFGPGTRLTVL.

CDR3 sequence (DNA): TGTGCCAGTAGTGTAACTTTTGGGGCCAACGTCCTGACTTTC. It codes for CASSVTFGANVLTF. V is TRBV19 and J is TRBJ2-6; D gene ambiguous. CDR1 and CDR2 from the germline V gene are LNHDA and SQIVND (reference sequence). V was pared by 5 bases and J by 3 bases, with 8 bases between. The CDR3 runs 14 residues.

This clonotype showed up many times. The chain recombines TRBV28 with TRBJ2-5, with D perhaps TRBD1 (5 bases). This CDR3 is built from 13 residues. Trimming took 6 bases from V and 4 from J, leaving 12 bases between them. In germline, CDR1 is MDHEN, CDR2 SYDVKM. The CDR3 DNA follows: TGTGCCAGCAGATCACAGGAAAGAGAGACCCAGTACTTC. It codes for CASRSQERETQYF. The entire variable domain, with the rest obtained from reference TRBV28 and TRBJ2-5, is as follows: DVKVTQSSRYLVKRTGEKVFLECVQDMDHENMFWYRQDPGLGLRLIYFSYDVKMKEKGDIPEGYSVSREKKERFSLILESASTNQTSMYLCASRSQERETQYFGPGTRLLVL.

This clonotype was seen repeatedly, ten times or more. V and J are TRBV12-3 or TRBV12-4 and TRBJ1-2, with D possibly TRBD1 on 5 matching bases. The ends were cut back, 3 bases at V and 4 bases at J, with 12 bases in the middle. This CDR3 is 14 amino acids long. CDR3 loop: CASSFGAGIYGYTF. The CDR3 DNA is TGTGCCAGCAGTTTTGGGGCAGGGATCTATGGCTACACCTTC.